The clone carrying this T cell receptor beta chain was picked up one time. These data come from a study of blood T cell repertoires in COVID-19. The CDR3 length is 13 residues. V lost 4 bases, J lost 3 bases, and 8 bases lay in between. The germline CDR1 and CDR2 sequences are MDHEN and SYDVKM. Sequencing was performed with immunoSEQ multiplex PCR; in TCRdb, only in-frame clones are kept and a portion is missing. The sample lists about 21,000 clones, about 90% occurring once. Sequencing input: peripheral blood. The V call is TRBV28, the J call TRBJ2-3, with D perhaps matching TRBD2 (6 bases). The TCR was taken from a human donor in a cohort sampled during active COVID-19. The DNA for the CDR3 is TGTGCCAGCAGTTCAGGAGGGACAGATACGCAGTATTTT. Its translation: CASSSGGTDTQYF.